A single sample is the source of the 18 T cell receptor beta chains below, sequenced in a study of blood T cell repertoires in COVID-19. Assay used: immunoSEQ multiplex PCR; TCRdb lists only in-frame clones, some missing. The table has 85,000 to 95,000 clones, about 83% seen once. Material: peripheral blood. These receptors all come from a human donor in a cohort sampled during active COVID-19.

This clone has a single count. The chain couples TRBV9 to TRBJ2-1; 7 bases are shared with TRBD1. Trimming cost V 5 bases and J 4 bases; bases outside gene matches: 12. CDR1 and CDR2 (germline): SGDLS, YYNGEE. The CDR3 is 16 amino acids. CDR3 sequence reads: CASSGKTGFEYNEQFF. As DNA, the CDR3 is TGTGCCAGCAGTGGAAAGACAGGGTTTGAGTACAATGAGCAGTTCTTC. The variable domain in full, completed from reference TRBV9 and TRBJ2-1, reads DSGVTQTPKHLITATGQRVTLRCSPRSGDLSVYWYQQSLDQGLQFLIQYYNGEERAKGNILERFSAQQFPDLHSELNLSSLELGDSALYFCASSGKTGFEYNEQFFGPGTRLTVL.

This clone occurred a few times. The V and J genes are TRBV7-2 and TRBJ2-1; 7 bases agree with TRBD2. This CDR3 comprises 17 residues. V was clipped by 5 bases and J by 7 bases; unmatched bases: 17. Per germline, CDR1 SGHTA and CDR2 FQGNSA. CDR3 loop: CASSPSSGARVWNEQFF. CDR3 coding DNA: TGTGCCAGCAGCCCCTCTAGCGGCGCCCGGGTGTGGAATGAGCAGTTCTTC.

This clone was detected only once. This chain uses TRBV10-2 with TRBJ1-2, with D perhaps matching TRBD1 (5 bases). V was pared by 1 base and J by 3 bases, with 9 bases between. CDR1 is WSHSY and CDR2 is SAAADI in the germline V gene. The CDR3 extends over 14 amino acids. The CDR3: CASSEWGVDYGYTF. The CDR3 DNA follows: TGCGCCAGCAGTGAGTGGGGGGTAGACTATGGCTACACCTTC.

The chain joins TRBV15 to TRBJ2-5; TRBD2 matches 8 bases. The CDR3 loop spans 15 amino acids. V lost 5 bases and J lost 2; bases outside the gene matches: 7. Germline V gene sequence: CDR1 LNHNV, CDR2 YYDKDF (reference sequence). The CDR3 sequence is CATSPRTSSQETQYF. In DNA, the CDR3 is TGTGCCACCAGCCCCCGGACTAGCTCTCAAGAGACCCAGTACTTC.

V usage is TRBV5-4 and J usage is TRBJ2-5, with D unresolved. Germline V gene data show CDR1 as SGHNT and CDR2 as YYREEE (reference sequence). The length of the CDR3 is 11 residues. V lost 3 bases to trimming and J lost 2 bases, with 2 bases between them. The CDR3 nucleotides are TGTGCCAGCAGCTCACAAGAGACCCAGTACTTC. This codes for CASSSQETQYF. Supplemented by reference TRBV5-4 and TRBJ2-5, the full variable domain reads ETGVTQSPTHLIKTRGQQVTLRCSSQSGHNTVSWYQQALGQGPQFIFQYYREEENGRGNFPPRFSGLQFPNYSSELNVNALELDDSALYLCASSSQETQYFGPGTRLLVL.

V gene TRBV9 combines with J gene TRBJ2-3; 8 bases agree with TRBD2. J was trimmed by 4 bases and V by 0 bases; bases with no gene match: 4. This CDR3 region has 15 residues. Germline values: CDR1 SGDLS, CDR2 YYNGEE. The CDR3: CASSVAGGVSDTQYF. For the CDR3, the DNA is TGTGCCAGCAGCGTAGCCGGGGGGGTGTCAGATACGCAGTATTTT.

This chain uses TRBV19 with TRBJ2-1; TRBD1 might be the D (6 bases). The germline V gene encodes CDR1 LNHDA and CDR2 SQIVND (reference sequence). The CDR3 is 16 residues long. Trimming took off 4 bases at V and 4 bases at J, with 17 bases between the two ends. The CDR3 DNA follows: TGTGCCAGTAGTACTCCCCGAGGGGGACATTACAATGAGCAGTTCTTC. Protein product: CASSTPRGGHYNEQFF.

This clone appeared a few times. The rearrangement uses TRBV29-1 and TRBJ1-1, with D possibly being TRBD1 (5 bases). Germline assignment: CDR1 SQVTM and CDR2 ANQGSEA. The CDR3 consists of 13 residues. V shed 1 base and J shed 5 bases, with 11 bases lying between them. Written as DNA, the CDR3 is TGCAGCGTTGAAGGGAGGGGAAAAACTGAAGCTTTCTTT. This gives the protein CSVEGRGKTEAFF. Combining the CDR3 with reference TRBV29-1 and TRBJ1-1 gives the whole variable domain SAVISQKPSRDICQRGTSLTIQCQVDSQVTMMFWYRQQPGQSLTLIATANQGSEATYESGFVIDKFPISRPNLTFSTLTVSNMSPEDSSIYLCSVEGRGKTEAFFGQGTRLTVV.

The rearrangement joins TRBV5-4 to TRBJ2-3; 9 nucleotides line up with TRBD1. After removal of 2 bases from V and 2 bases from J, the junction contained 3 bases not matched to a gene. Germline V CDR1 and CDR2: SGHNT, YYREEE (reference sequence). The CDR3 has 15 amino acids. The CDR3 sequence is CASSFNRGPTDTQYF. The CDR3 DNA reads as TGTGCCAGCAGCTTTAACAGGGGGCCCACAGATACGCAGTATTTT.

This CDR3 reads CASSPGLALARNEQFF. In DNA, the CDR3 is TGTGCCAGCAGTCCTGGACTAGCGCTCGCCAGGAATGAGCAGTTCTTC. V is TRBV6-6 and J is TRBJ2-1; 9 nucleotides line up with TRBD2. CDR1 and CDR2 (germline): MNHNY, SVGAGI (reference sequence). V trimming: 5 bases; J trimming: 7 bases; junction bases outside the gene matches: 12. The CDR3 totals 16 residues.

Concerning this clone: Additional DNA sequences in this sample encode the identical CDR3. The chain links TRBV7-2 to TRBJ2-7, with a tentative D call TRBD2 (6 bases). V lost 1 base and J 0 bases, leaving 7 bases between the germline ends. The CDR3 spans 14 residues. CDR1 is SGHTA and CDR2 is FQGNSA in the germline V gene. The CDR3 DNA reads TGTGCCAGCAGCTTAGGTAGCGGCTCCTACGAGCAGTACTTC. Residues: CASSLGSGSYEQYF.

V and J are TRBV4-1 and TRBJ2-1; 12 bases match TRBD2. This CDR3 contains 18 residues. Germline trimming cut 1 base from V and 9 bases from J; bases unmatched to any gene: 13. Germline CDR1 reads MGHRA; CDR2 reads YSYEKL. CDR3 nucleotide sequence: TGCGCCAGCAGCCAAGGGCTCAGGCGGCTAGCGGGAGGGTTTGAGCAGTTCTTC. It yields the protein CASSQGLRRLAGGFEQFF.

The chain couples TRBV5-5 to TRBJ1-6; 11 bases fit TRBD1. Germline V lookup: CDR1 SGHKS, CDR2 YYEKEE (reference sequence). This CDR3 spans 16 amino acids. V was pared by 4 bases and J by 9 bases, with 9 bases of the junction left unmatched. CDR3 region: CASSPAGTGGFSPLHF. Here the CDR3 DNA reads TGTGCCAGCAGCCCGGCCGGGACAGGGGGTTTTTCACCCCTCCACTTT.

The V and J genes are TRBV29-1 and TRBJ1-5; TRBD1 is a possible D gene (5 bases). V was pared by 7 bases and J by 9 bases, with 19 bases between. From germline, CDR1 is SQVTM and CDR2 ANQGSEA. There are 13 residues in the CDR3. CDR3 sequence reads: CSAGGGLGLPQHF. The CDR3 nucleotides are TGCAGCGCCGGGGGGGGACTAGGGCTGCCCCAGCATTTT.

The V and J genes are TRBV19 and TRBJ2-7; 9 bases are a match to TRBD2. The CDR3 is 18 amino acids. Germline loops: CDR1 LNHDA, CDR2 SQIVND (reference sequence). V gave up 1 base and J gave up 2 bases; unmatched junction bases: 12. CDR3 region: CASSIGIAGDMFAYEQYF. In DNA, the CDR3 is TGTGCCAGTAGTATAGGAATAGCGGGAGACATGTTCGCCTACGAGCAGTACTTC.

This clone occurred once. The chain joins TRBV4-3 to TRBJ1-1; 10 bases are a match to TRBD1. V shed 2 bases, J shed 10 bases, and the junction held 4 bases outside the gene matches. Germline CDR1 reads LGHNA; CDR2 reads YSLEER. The CDR3 runs 13 residues. DNA of the CDR3: TGCGCCAGCAGCCAAAGGGGGACAGGGGTAGCTTTCTTT. This gives the protein CASSQRGTGVAFF.

This chain joins TRBV24-1 and TRBJ2-2, with a possible D match to TRBD2 (6 bases). CDR3 length: 13 residues. V dropped 3 bases and J dropped 7 bases, with 8 bases sitting between them. Germline V CDR1 and CDR2: KGHDR, SFDVKD. The DNA for the CDR3 is TGTGCCACCAGTGATGCGGGGTACGGGGAGCTGTTTTTT. This codes for CATSDAGYGELFF.

This sequence joins TRBV6-5 and TRBJ2-5; D unclear. CDR1 MNHEY and CDR2 SVGAGI come from the germline V gene. The CDR3 has 13 residues. V shed 5 bases and J shed 1 base, with 8 bases lying between them. CDR3 nucleotide sequence: TGTGCCAGCAGTATTAACTTCCAAGAGACCCAGTACTTC. This gives the protein CASSINFQETQYF.